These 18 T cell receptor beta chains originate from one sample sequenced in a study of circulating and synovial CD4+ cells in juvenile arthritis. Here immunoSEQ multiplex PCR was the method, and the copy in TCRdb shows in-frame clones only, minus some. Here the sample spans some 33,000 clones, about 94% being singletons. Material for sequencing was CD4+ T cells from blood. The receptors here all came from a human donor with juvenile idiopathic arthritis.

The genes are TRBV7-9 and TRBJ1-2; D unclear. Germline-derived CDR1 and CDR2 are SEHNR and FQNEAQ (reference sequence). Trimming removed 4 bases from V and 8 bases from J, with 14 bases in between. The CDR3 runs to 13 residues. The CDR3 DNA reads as TGTGCCAGCAGCTCCCGGATGCTAGCGGGCTACACCTTC. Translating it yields CASSSRMLAGYTF.

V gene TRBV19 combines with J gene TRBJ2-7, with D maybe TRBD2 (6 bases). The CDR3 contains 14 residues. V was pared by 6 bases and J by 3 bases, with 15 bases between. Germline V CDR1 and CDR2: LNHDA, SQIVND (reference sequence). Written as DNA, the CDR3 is TGTGCCAGTAGACGGGCGGGGAACCTCTACGAGCAGTACTTC. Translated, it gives CASRRAGNLYEQYF. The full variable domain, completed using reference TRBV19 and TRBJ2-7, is DGGITQSPKYLFRKEGQNVTLSCEQNLNHDAMYWYRQDPGQGLRLIYYSQIVNDFQKGDIAEGYSVSREKKESFPLTVTSAQKNPTAFYLCASRRAGNLYEQYFGPGTRLTVT.

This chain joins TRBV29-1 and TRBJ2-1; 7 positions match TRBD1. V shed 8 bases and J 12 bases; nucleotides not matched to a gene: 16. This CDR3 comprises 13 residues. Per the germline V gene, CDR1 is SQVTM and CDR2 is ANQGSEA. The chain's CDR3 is CSIRTGSGSPQFF. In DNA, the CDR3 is TGCAGCATACGGACAGGTAGTGGGAGTCCGCAGTTCTTC.

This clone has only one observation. The CDR3 region is CASSSFGPPLNTEAFF. For the CDR3, the DNA is TGTGCCAGCAGCTCCTTCGGTCCGCCGCTGAACACTGAAGCTTTCTTT. This chain uses TRBV11-2 with TRBJ1-1, with D unresolved. V dropped 4 bases and J dropped 0 bases, with 15 bases sitting between them. Germline lookup yields CDR1 SGHAT and CDR2 FQNNGV. CDR3 size: 16 residues.

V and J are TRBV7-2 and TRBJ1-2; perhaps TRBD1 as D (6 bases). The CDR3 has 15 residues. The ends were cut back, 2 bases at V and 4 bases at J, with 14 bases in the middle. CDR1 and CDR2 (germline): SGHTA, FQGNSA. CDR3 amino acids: CASSLPQGNLYGYTF. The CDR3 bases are TGTGCCAGCAGCTTACCACAGGGTAACCTCTATGGCTACACCTTC.

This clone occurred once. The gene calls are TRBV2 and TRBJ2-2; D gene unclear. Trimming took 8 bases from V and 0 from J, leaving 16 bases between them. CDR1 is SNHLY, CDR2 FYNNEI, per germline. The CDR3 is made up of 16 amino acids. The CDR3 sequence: CASVAEPIANTGELFF. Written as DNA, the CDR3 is TGTGCCAGCGTAGCAGAACCCATTGCGAACACCGGGGAGCTGTTTTTT.

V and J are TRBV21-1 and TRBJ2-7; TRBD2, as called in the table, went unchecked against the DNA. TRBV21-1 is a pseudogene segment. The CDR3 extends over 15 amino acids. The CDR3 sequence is CASSKARGGTYEQYF. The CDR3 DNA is TGTGCCAGCAGCAAAGCGCGGGGCGGTACCTACGAGCAGTACTTC.

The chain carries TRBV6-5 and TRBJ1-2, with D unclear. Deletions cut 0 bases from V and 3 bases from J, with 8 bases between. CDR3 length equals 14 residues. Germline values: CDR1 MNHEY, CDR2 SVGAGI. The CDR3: CASSYSTSDYGYTF. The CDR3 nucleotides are TGTGCCAGCAGTTACTCGACTTCAGACTATGGCTACACCTTC.

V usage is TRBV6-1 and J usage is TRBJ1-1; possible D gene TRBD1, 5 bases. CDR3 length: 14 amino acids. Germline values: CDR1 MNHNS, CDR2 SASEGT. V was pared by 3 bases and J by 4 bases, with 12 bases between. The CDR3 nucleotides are TGTGCCAGCAGTGACCAGGGAGGGAGCACTGAAGCTTTCTTT. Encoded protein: CASSDQGGSTEAFF.

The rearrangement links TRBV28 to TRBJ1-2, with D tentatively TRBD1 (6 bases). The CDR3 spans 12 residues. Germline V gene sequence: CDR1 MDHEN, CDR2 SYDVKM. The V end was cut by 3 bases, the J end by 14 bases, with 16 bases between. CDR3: CASSLTGSIRTF. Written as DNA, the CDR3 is TGTGCCAGCAGTTTGACAGGATCGATCCGGACCTTC.

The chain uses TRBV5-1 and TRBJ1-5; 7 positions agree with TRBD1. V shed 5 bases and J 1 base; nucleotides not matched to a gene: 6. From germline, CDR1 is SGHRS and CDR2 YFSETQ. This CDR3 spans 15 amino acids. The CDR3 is CASRYTGESNQPQHF. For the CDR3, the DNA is TGCGCCAGCAGGTATACAGGGGAGAGCAATCAGCCCCAGCATTTT.

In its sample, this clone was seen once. The CDR3: CASSLSGRVDKNIQYF. The CDR3 region has the DNA TGTGCCAGCAGCTTATCCGGCAGGGTGGACAAAAACATTCAGTACTTC. This rearrangement joins TRBV7-2 to TRBJ2-4, with a weak D call TRBD1 (5 bases). The germline CDR1 and CDR2 sequences are SGHTA and FQGNSA. CDR3 length: 16 amino acids. V lost 2 bases, J lost 3 bases, and 14 bases lay in between.

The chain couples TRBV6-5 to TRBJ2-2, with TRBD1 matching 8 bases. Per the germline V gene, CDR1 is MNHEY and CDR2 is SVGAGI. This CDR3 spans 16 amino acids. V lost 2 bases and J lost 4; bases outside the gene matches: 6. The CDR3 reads CASSYGTGGSTGELFF. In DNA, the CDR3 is TGTGCCAGCAGTTACGGGACAGGCGGGTCCACCGGGGAGCTGTTTTTT.

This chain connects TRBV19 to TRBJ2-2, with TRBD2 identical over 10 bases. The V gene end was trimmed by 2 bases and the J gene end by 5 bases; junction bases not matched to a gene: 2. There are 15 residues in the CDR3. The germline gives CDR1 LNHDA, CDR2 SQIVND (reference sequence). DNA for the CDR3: TGTGCCAGTAGTATATTGGGACTAGCGACCGGGGAGCTGTTTTTT. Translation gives CASSILGLATGELFF.

CDR3 bases: TGTGCCAGCAGCCCGACTAGCGGGGGTACCTACGAGCAGTACTTC. Its protein is CASSPTSGGTYEQYF. The V and J genes are TRBV6-5 and TRBJ2-7; 12 positions agree with TRBD2. The V segment lost 6 bases and the J segment 2 bases; nucleotides outside the gene matches: 5. This CDR3 has 15 residues. Per the germline V gene, CDR1 is MNHEY and CDR2 is SVGAGI.

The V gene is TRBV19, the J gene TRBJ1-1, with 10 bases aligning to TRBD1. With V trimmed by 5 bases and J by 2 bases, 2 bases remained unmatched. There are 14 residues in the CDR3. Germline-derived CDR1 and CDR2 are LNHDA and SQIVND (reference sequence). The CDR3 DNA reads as TGTGCCAGTAGTGGGACAGGGGTAAACACTGAAGCTTTCTTT. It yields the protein CASSGTGVNTEAFF.

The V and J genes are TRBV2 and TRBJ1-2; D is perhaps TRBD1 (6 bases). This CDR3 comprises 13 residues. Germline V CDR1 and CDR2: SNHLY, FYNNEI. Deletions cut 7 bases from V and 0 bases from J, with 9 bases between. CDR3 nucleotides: TGTGCCAGCACCACAGGGCCTAACTATGGCTACACCTTC. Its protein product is CASTTGPNYGYTF.

As DNA, the CDR3 is TGTGCCAGCAGCTTTGACAGGGTTGGGGACACCTTC. Translating it yields CASSFDRVGDTF. The chain has TRBV5-4 and TRBJ1-2; 7 nucleotides agree with TRBD1. CDR1 is SGHNT, CDR2 YYREEE, per germline (reference sequence). V lost 2 bases and J lost 12; bases outside the gene matches: 7. This CDR3 has 12 residues.